The sequence of this T cell receptor (beta chain) was determined in a study of cytomegalovirus exposure and HLA in healthy donors. Study-level information: Approximately 190 million T cells yielded 120 million or so unique TCR beta sequences, as an earlier analysis found.

PCR involved 60 Vbeta and 13 Jbeta primers. TCRdb keeps only in-frame clones here, not all; method: immunoSEQ multiplex PCR. This table has roughly 150,000 clones, roughly 80% appearing once. Germline CDR1 MNHEY, CDR2 SVGAGI. The V and J ends lost 1 base and 0 bases respectively, with 13 bases between them. CDR3 length equals 16 residues. Study findings and constraints: Later analysis identified a missense DCLRE1C variant that was linked to TCR beta V- and J-gene trimming.

A single count supports this clone. Its antigen remains unknown. The receptor was isolated from a male donor in good health and CMV-seronegative. This chain joins TRBV6-5 and TRBJ2-7, with D tentatively TRBD2 (7 bases). Sequencing used PBMCs. The CDR3 is CASSYWGGHLSYEQYF. Written as DNA, the CDR3 is TGTGCCAGCAGTTACTGGGGGGGGCACCTCTCCTACGAGCAGTACTTC.